This entry is about one T cell receptor beta chain. Its antigen is not known. The sample comes from a study of CD8+CD57+ T cells in acquired aplastic anemia. Study-level results: Overlap between patients and controls comprised almost 30 CD8+ CDR3 sequences.

Profiling that covered TCR beta VDJ and CDR3 relied on genomic DNA as its template. TCRdb called the reads again in MiXCR, with one record for every CDR3 protein. The table has some 150,000 distinct CDR3 sequences, 70% to 80% seen once; the top ten hold roughly half. Sequenced patients had shown CD8+CD57+ cell expansion by flow cytometry. V was cut by 3 bases and J by 4 bases, with 13 bases left in between. This CDR3 contains 14 residues. CDR1 and CDR2 from the germline V gene are DFQATT and SNEGSKA (reference sequence). The sample comprised sorted CD4+, CD8+, or CD8+CD57+ T cells (not recorded which) from PBMCs. This clonotype originated in a human donor with aplastic anemia. This sequence joins TRBV20-1 and TRBJ2-1, with D perhaps TRBD1 (5 bases). CDR3 nucleotide sequence: TGCAGTGCTAGTCGAACAGGACCATACAATGAGCAGTTCTTC. This encodes CSASRTGPYNEQFF.